One and the same sample provided the 18 T cell receptor beta chains below, sequenced in a study of shared clonotypes between healthy human individuals. The table came from immunoSEQ multiplex PCR; TCRdb's copy has only in-frame clones and leaves some out. Among roughly 2.5 million clones listed, roughly 92% were seen once. Sequencing input: naive CD4+ T cells sorted from blood. Indicated subset: CD45RA+ positively selected. These receptors were taken from a man between 18 and 35 years old in good health.

The chain recombines TRBV7-2 with TRBJ2-4; 9 bases fit TRBD1. Losses at the gene ends were 5 bases for V and 0 bases for J; bases not matched to a gene: 8. Germline V gene lookup returns CDR1 SGHTA and CDR2 FQGNSA. This CDR3 is 17 amino acids long. The chain's CDR3 is CASSPRGTGLAKNIQYF. The CDR3, as DNA: TGTGCCAGCAGCCCGAGAGGGACAGGGCTAGCCAAAAACATTCAGTACTTC.

This chain connects TRBV5-5 to TRBJ1-1; perhaps TRBD1 as D (6 bases). The germline V gene has CDR1 SGHKS and CDR2 YYEKEE (reference sequence). The CDR3 covers 16 residues. V was cut by 4 bases and J by 11 bases, with 27 bases left in between. CDR3 DNA sequence: TGTGCCAGCAGCATAATCGGGGGCATAGGTATAAGGATCGCTTTCTTT. The encoded protein is CASSIIGGIGIRIAFF.

This rearrangement joins TRBV5-1 to TRBJ2-1; 10 positions agree with TRBD1. V was clipped by 0 bases and J by 9 bases; unmatched bases: 6. Per germline, CDR1 SGHRS and CDR2 YFSETQ. The CDR3 covers 15 residues. CDR3 nucleotides: TGCGCCAGCAGCTTGGGGGACAGGGGTGGCGGTGAGCAGTTCTTC. Amino acid sequence: CASSLGDRGGGEQFF.

This clone has a single count. This chain links TRBV4-3 with TRBJ1-2; D perhaps matches TRBD1 (5 bases). The CDR3 has 14 residues. Trimming shortened V by 0 bases and J by 3 bases, and 8 bases separated the two germline ends. Germline V gives CDR1 LGHNA, CDR2 YSLEER. CDR3 sequence: CASSQETGHYGYTF. Written as DNA, the CDR3 is TGCGCCAGCAGCCAAGAAACAGGCCACTATGGCTACACCTTC.

The chain couples TRBV5-6 to TRBJ2-2, with 8 bases identical to TRBD1. This CDR3 region has 15 residues. The V and J ends lost 1 base and 7 bases, in that order; junction bases with no gene match: 6. CDR1 and CDR2 (germline): SGHDT, YYEEEE. CDR3 region: CASSLRQGAVGELFF. CDR3 bases: TGTGCCAGCAGCTTGAGGCAGGGGGCGGTCGGGGAGCTGTTTTTT.

The chain couples TRBV27 to TRBJ2-1; 9 nucleotides line up with TRBD1. CDR1 is MNHEY and CDR2 is SMNVEV in the germline V gene (reference sequence). Trimming removed 8 bases from V and 6 bases from J; junction bases left unmatched: 11. This CDR3 is 15 amino acids long. The CDR3 is CASPLRDRVCNEQFF. The CDR3 nucleotides read TGTGCCAGCCCCCTAAGGGACAGGGTATGCAATGAGCAGTTCTTC.

The rearrangement uses TRBV6-1 and TRBJ2-4; the D call may be TRBD1 or TRBD2 (6 bases each). The CDR3 extends over 18 amino acids. V was pared by 1 base and J by 0 bases, with 16 bases between. Germline CDR1 MNHNS, CDR2 SASEGT. CDR3 DNA: TGTGCCAGCAGTGAAGAGTTTTGGGGGGCGTTAGCCAAAAACATTCAGTACTTC. Its translation is CASSEEFWGALAKNIQYF.

The chain combines TRBV2 with TRBJ1-1; D unresolved. V gave up 2 bases and J gave up 0 bases, with 13 bases separating them. The CDR3 is made up of 16 amino acids. The V gene's germline CDR1 is SNHLY and CDR2 FYNNEI. The chain's CDR3 is CASSEKVQMVNTEAFF. CDR3 coding DNA: TGTGCCAGCAGTGAAAAAGTACAAATGGTGAACACTGAAGCTTTCTTT.

The rearrangement links TRBV6-1 to TRBJ2-7, with 7 bases aligning to TRBD1. Germline lookup yields CDR1 MNHNS and CDR2 SASEGT. The CDR3 contains 15 residues. With 6 bases clipped from V and 2 bases from J, the junction kept 10 bases outside the gene matches. The chain's CDR3 is CASRTPGQTTYEQYF. The CDR3 DNA follows: TGTGCCAGCAGGACACCGGGACAGACAACCTACGAGCAGTACTTC.

The rearrangement links TRBV7-6 to TRBJ2-2; D call uncertain. V lost 0 bases to trimming and J lost 6 bases, with 11 bases between them. The length of the CDR3 is 15 residues. Germline lookup yields CDR1 SGHVS and CDR2 FNYEAQ. The CDR3 loop reads CASSLALSPAGELFF. In DNA form, the CDR3 reads TGTGCCAGCAGCTTAGCCCTTTCGCCCGCCGGGGAGCTGTTTTTT. Combining the CDR3 with reference TRBV7-6 and TRBJ2-2 gives the whole variable domain GAGVSQSPRYKVTKRGQDVALRCDPISGHVSLYWYRQALGQGPEFLTYFNYEAQQDKSGLPNDRFSAERPEGSISTLTIQRTEQRDSAMYRCASSLALSPAGELFFGEGSRLTVL.

The J gene is TRBJ2-1, the V gene TRBV7-9; 7 bases are shared with TRBD2. Looked up from germline, CDR1 is SEHNR and CDR2 is FQNEAQ (reference sequence). The CDR3 is made up of 16 amino acids. V dropped 7 bases and J dropped 0; count of bases not matched to a gene: 9. The CDR3: CASKSSGPSSYNEQFF. In DNA, the CDR3 is TGTGCCAGCAAAAGTAGCGGGCCGAGCTCCTACAATGAGCAGTTCTTC. Drawing the rest from reference TRBV7-9 and TRBJ2-1, the complete variable domain is DTGVSQNPRHKITKRGQNVTFRCDPISEHNRLYWYRQTLGQGPEFLTYFQNEAQLEKSRLLSDRFSAERPKGSFSTLEIQRTEQGDSAMYLCASKSSGPSSYNEQFFGPGTRLTVL.

The chain links TRBV11-1 to TRBJ2-3; no reliable D call. This CDR3 is 12 amino acids long. CDR1 is SGHAT, CDR2 FQDESV, per germline (reference sequence). Deletions cut 5 bases from V and 6 bases from J, with 9 bases between. CDR3 sequence reads: CASSPQGDTQYF. CDR3 coding DNA: TGTGCCAGCAGCCCACAAGGGGATACGCAGTATTTT. Using reference TRBV11-1 and TRBJ2-3 for the parts outside the CDR3, the full variable domain is EAEVAQSPRYKITEKSQAVAFWCDPISGHATLYWYRQILGQGPELLVQFQDESVVDDSQLPKDRFSAERLKGVDSTLKIQPAELGDSAMYLCASSPQGDTQYFGPGTRLTVL.

The rearrangement links TRBV6-5 to TRBJ1-3; tentative D call: TRBD1 (6 bases). V dropped 4 bases and J dropped 2 bases, with 12 bases sitting between them. CDR1 and CDR2 (germline): MNHEY, SVGAGI. This CDR3 contains 15 residues. CDR3 DNA sequence: TGTGCCAGCAGTTCCGACAGGCTCCCTGGAAACACCATATATTTT. This gives the protein CASSSDRLPGNTIYF.

This clone showed up just once. V gene TRBV2 combines with J gene TRBJ1-5; 8 bases line up with TRBD1. Trimming cost V 7 bases and J 6 bases; bases outside gene matches: 11. CDR1 is SNHLY, CDR2 FYNNEI, per germline. The CDR3 length is 15 residues. The CDR3 here is CASTQGQAVSQPQHF. The CDR3 region has the DNA TGTGCCAGCACCCAGGGACAGGCTGTTAGTCAGCCCCAGCATTTT.

The rearrangement uses TRBV18 and TRBJ2-3; D is undetermined. This CDR3 is built from 14 residues. Deletions cut 3 bases from V and 5 bases from J, with 12 bases between. The V gene's germline CDR1 is KGHSH and CDR2 LQKENI. This chain's CDR3 is CASSPSDVGDTQYF. The DNA for the CDR3 is TGTGCCAGCTCACCTTCGGACGTGGGAGATACGCAGTATTTT.

This clone was picked up one time. The chain links TRBV6-5 to TRBJ2-5; TRBD1 matches at 8 bases. The CDR3 covers 13 residues. The germline CDR1 and CDR2 sequences are MNHEY and SVGAGI. J gave up 3 bases and V 8 bases, and 5 bases lay outside the gene matches. The CDR3 spells CASCRTGKETQYF. CDR3 DNA sequence: TGTGCCAGCTGCAGGACAGGGAAAGAGACCCAGTACTTC.

V usage is TRBV9 and J usage is TRBJ1-5; the D gene is possibly TRBD1 (5 bases). CDR1 and CDR2 (germline): SGDLS, YYNGEE. V dropped 4 bases and J dropped 9 bases, with 17 bases sitting between them. The CDR3 has 14 amino acids. The CDR3 region has the DNA TGTGCCAGCAGCCCCGGGACCGATATCAGGCCCCAGCATTTT. This codes for CASSPGTDIRPQHF.

The chain joins TRBV5-5 to TRBJ1-1; 9 bases are shared with TRBD1. The CDR3 has 16 amino acids. V lost 5 bases to trimming and J lost 0 bases; unmatched junction nucleotides: 8. Germline V gives CDR1 SGHKS, CDR2 YYEKEE (reference sequence). The CDR3 here is CASSYGQGKMNTEAFF. Written as DNA, the CDR3 is TGTGCCAGCAGTTACGGACAGGGGAAGATGAACACTGAAGCTTTCTTT.